This T cell receptor beta chain was documented in a study of blood T cells in healthy people across ages. Then a second PCR, running roughly 7 to 12 cycles, was carried out with a sample-barcoded 5' primer and a J-beta primer mix. A template-switch adaptor with 12 random nucleotides tagged each cDNA molecule. TCRdb passed the 5' RACE reads through MiXCR, listing each CDR3 protein once. This sample has over 950,000 distinct CDR3 sequences, with around 54% found just once. Germline CDR1 reads SGHTA; CDR2 reads FQGNSA. The CDR3 is 16 residues long. Findings of the study overall: A roughly linear fall in TCR beta diversity per million T cells was seen with increasing age. PBMCs were not sorted, which prevented a conclusive comparison of naive versus antigen-experienced cells. With naive T cell percentage, TCR beta diversity showed a strong correlation.

Concerning this clonotype itself: Its specificity is not known. One end of the junction does not line up with germline, which may come from a read error.

This sequence was found in a woman aged 60-70 years in good health. The V call is TRBV7-2, the J call TRBJ1-2; D ambiguous. Material for sequencing was blood. CDR3 protein: CASSSGFGVSMPGYTF. DNA for the CDR3: TGCGCCAGCAGCTCGGGGTTCGGAGTATCTATGCCTGGCTACACCTTC.